This T cell receptor (beta chain) came from a study of tumor-infiltrating lymphocytes in primary liver carcinoma. Synthesis of TCR beta cDNA was carried out from approximately 470 ng total RNA with a constant-region primer. Nested multiplex PCR, run for three rounds with slightly modified ARM-PCR, yielded TCR beta libraries. The first two PCR rounds, approximately 10 cycles each, used TRBV1-TRBV30 forward primers and a C-beta reverse primer. TCRdb processed the multiplex PCR reads anew with MiXCR; each CDR3 protein has one entry. The data hold roughly 100,000 distinct CDR3 sequences, with roughly 85% observed a single time. Germline V gene lookup returns CDR1 SGHVS and CDR2 FQNEAQ. The length of the CDR3 is 14 residues. The ends were cut back, 4 bases at V and 8 bases at J, with 16 bases in the middle. As for this clonotype: The conserved phenylalanine or tryptophan normally closing the CDR3 is absent here, so this likely arose from a read error.

The source material, 20-30 mg of unsorted bulk tissue, was used to co-extract RNA and DNA. The patients lived with chronic HBV infection and had not yet received any treatment. The TCR was taken from a man between 35 and 55 years old with primary liver carcinoma and hepatitis B virus infection. V is TRBV7-8 and J is TRBJ2-3; a weak D match, TRBD2 (5 bases). Sequencing used liver tumor tissue from sampling region 3. The subset: tumor region T3, left-lateral pole. The DNA of the CDR3 is TGTGCCAGCAGCTCCGACTGCTACGAGGGTACGCAGTATCTT. As protein: CASSSDCYEGTQYL.